The clone carrying this T cell receptor (beta chain) was seen a single time. The data belong to a study of blood T cell repertoires in COVID-19. In the source study's methods: Nucleated cell number was recorded as an estimate derived from reference gene primer amplification. The data were produced by immunoSEQ multiplex PCR, yet TCRdb's version contains in-frame clones alone and is incomplete. That table furnishes V, J and clone size, whereas the DNA furnished D and trimming. Of about 380,000 clones in the sample, almost 90% are singletons; the top ten hold about 6.5%. This TCR derives from a young man with active or convalescent COVID-19. The sequenced material came from peripheral blood.

The CDR3 DNA is TGTGCCAGCAGCCCAGGGACAGCCTACAATGAGCAGTTCTTC. Amino acid sequence: CASSPGTAYNEQFF. V usage is TRBV7-3 and J usage is TRBJ2-1, with 7 bases fitting TRBD1. In germline, CDR1 is SGHTA, CDR2 FQGTGA. The V and J ends lost 5 bases and 2 bases, in that order; junction bases with no gene match: 3. The CDR3 runs to 14 residues.